The rows below give T cell receptor beta chains drawn from one sample of a study of cytomegalovirus exposure and HLA in healthy donors. Generated by immunoSEQ multiplex PCR, the TCRdb table keeps only in-frame clones and is missing some. The sample includes about 120,000 clones, 85% to 90% seen only once; the top ten take 2% to 2.5%. The sequenced material came from PBMCs. These receptors came from a woman aged 30 to 39 in good health and CMV-seronegative. Each CDR3 is given with its conserved first and last residue. The D gene is left open where the match is weak. Rows give clone size only sometimes, using once, few, many, or a class for an expanded clone.

V gene,J gene,clone size,D gene,CDR3 protein,CDR3 DNA
TRBV7-6,TRBJ2-7,.,.,CASSPNRRVAYEQYF,TGTGCCAGCAGCCCTAATCGCAGGGTGGCCTACGAGCAGTACTTC
TRBV7-8,TRBJ2-7,few,.,CASSRDYEQYF,TGTGCCAGCAGCCGGGACTACGAGCAGTACTTC
TRBV6-1,TRBJ1-2,.,.,CASSVGQANYGYTF,TGTGCCAGCAGTGTGGGCCAGGCTAACTATGGCTACACCTTC
TRBV4-1,TRBJ2-5,.,TRBD2,CASSQGYAGVRETQYF,TGCGCCAGCAGCCAAGGGTATGCGGGGGTACGGGAGACCCAGTACTTC
TRBV7-2,TRBJ1-1,.,.,CASSFRRGAEAFF,TGTGCCAGCAGCTTCCGCAGGGGCGCTGAAGCTTTCTTT
TRBV7-2,TRBJ2-3,.,.,CASSYTRGATDTQYF,TGTGCCAGCAGCTACACCAGGGGAGCCACAGATACGCAGTATTTT
TRBV2,TRBJ1-5,.,.,CASSEQTEHQPQHF,TGTGCCAGCAGTGAACAGACAGAACATCAGCCCCAGCATTTT
TRBV5-1,TRBJ2-3,.,TRBD1,CASSGGTGQSTDTQYF,TGCGCCAGCAGCGGAGGGACAGGACAAAGCACAGATACGCAGTATTTT
TRBV27,TRBJ2-7,.,.,CASSFRQNTYEQYF,TGTGCCAGCAGTTTCCGACAGAATACCTACGAGCAGTACTTC
TRBV18,TRBJ2-1,.,.,CASSPFTAKAYNEQFF,TGTGCCAGCTCACCATTCACAGCAAAAGCCTACAATGAGCAGTTCTTC
TRBV6-4,TRBJ2-3,.,TRBD2,CASSVAGGRDTQYF,TGTGCCAGCAGTGTAGCGGGGGGCCGCGATACGCAGTATTTT
TRBV4-2,TRBJ2-2,.,.,CASSQEGLGVSGELFF,TGTGCCAGCAGCCAGGAAGGGTTGGGAGTCTCCGGGGAGCTGTTTTTT
TRBV6-1,TRBJ1-1,.,.,CASSIQGSTEAFF,TGTGCCAGCAGTATCCAGGGTAGCACTGAAGCTTTCTTT
TRBV5-5,TRBJ2-5,.,TRBD1,CASSTGGETQYF,TGTGCCAGTTCGACAGGGGGAGAGACCCAGTACTTC
TRBV5-1,TRBJ1-3,.,.,CASSFGRDSGNTIYF,TGCGCCAGCAGCTTCGGTCGAGACTCTGGAAACACCATATATTTT
TRBV12-5,TRBJ1-1,.,.,CASGFVQVNTEAFF,TGTGCTAGTGGTTTTGTGCAGGTGAACACTGAAGCTTTCTTT
TRBV6-1,TRBJ2-5,.,TRBD1,CASSDGTGGRETQYF,TGTGCCAGCAGTGACGGGACAGGGGGCCGGGAGACCCAGTACTTC